The 16 T cell receptor beta chains below were found in one sample sequenced in a study of cytomegalovirus exposure and HLA in healthy donors. Amplification used 60 Vbeta primers and 13 Jbeta primers. Here immunoSEQ multiplex PCR was the method, and the copy in TCRdb shows in-frame clones only, minus some. There are approximately 180,000 clones in the sample; roughly 83% occur only once, and more than 1.5% lies in the top ten. The sequencing sample was made of PBMCs. Receptor source: a woman aged 45 to 65 in good health and CMV-seronegative.

This chain uses TRBV21-1 with TRBJ2-7; the table calls TRBD1, which could not be checked here. TRBV21-1 is termed a pseudogene. This CDR3 has 17 residues. The CDR3 spells CASSRGRRQGISYEQYF. For the CDR3, the DNA is TGTGCCAGCAGCAGGGGACGCCGACAGGGAATCTCCTACGAGCAGTACTTC.

The chain employs TRBV7-9 and TRBJ2-3, with 10 nucleotides matching TRBD2. Germline lookup yields CDR1 SEHNR and CDR2 FQNEAQ (reference sequence). The V segment lost 4 bases and the J segment 4 bases; nucleotides outside the gene matches: 8. The CDR3 covers 16 residues. Written as DNA, the CDR3 is TGTGCCAGCAGCTCCCCTCTAGCGGGAGTAGCAGATACGCAGTATTTT. Its translation: CASSSPLAGVADTQYF. Together with reference TRBV7-9 and TRBJ2-3, the CDR3 gives the full variable domain: DTGVSQNPRHKITKRGQNVTFRCDPISEHNRLYWYRQTLGQGPEFLTYFQNEAQLEKSRLLSDRFSAERPKGSFSTLEIQRTEQGDSAMYLCASSSPLAGVADTQYFGPGTRLTVL.

The genes are TRBV7-9 and TRBJ2-7; 9 bases map to TRBD1. The CDR3 consists of 14 residues. Germline CDR1 and CDR2: SEHNR and FQNEAQ (reference sequence). J lost 5 bases, V lost 5 bases, and 7 bases had no gene match. The CDR3 here is CASSPRDRAHEQYF. In nucleotides, the CDR3 is TGTGCCAGCAGCCCCCGGGACAGGGCCCACGAGCAGTACTTC. The full variable domain, completed using reference TRBV7-9 and TRBJ2-7, is DTGVSQNPRHKITKRGQNVTFRCDPISEHNRLYWYRQTLGQGPEFLTYFQNEAQLEKSRLLSDRFSAERPKGSFSTLEIQRTEQGDSAMYLCASSPRDRAHEQYFGPGTRLTVT.

The V gene is TRBV27, the J gene TRBJ2-1, with D tentatively TRBD1 (7 bases). The CDR3 has 16 amino acids. Germline V gives CDR1 MNHEY, CDR2 SMNVEV (reference sequence). Trimming pared 4 bases from V and 9 bases from J, leaving 22 bases between. CDR3 nucleotides: TGTGCCAGCAGTTCCCGTAGAGGGCAGGGGGGCGGTGAGCAGTTCTTC. Translation: CASSSRRGQGGGEQFF.

J is TRBJ1-4 and V is TRBV11-2, with 7 bases fitting TRBD1. CDR1 and CDR2 (germline): SGHAT, FQNNGV. CDR3 length: 17 amino acids. The J segment lost 3 bases and the V segment lost 1 base, leaving 8 bases of the junction unmatched. The CDR3 nucleotides are TGTGCCAGCAGCTTAGCGGGCAGGGGGAGGTCTAATGAAAAACTGTTTTTT. Protein: CASSLAGRGRSNEKLFF.

V and J are TRBV18 and TRBJ1-2, with 8 bases fitting TRBD1. Germline assignment: CDR1 KGHSH and CDR2 LQKENI. The CDR3 spans 16 residues. After removal of 0 bases from V and 3 bases from J, the junction contained 6 bases not matched to a gene. As DNA, the CDR3 is TGTGCCAGCTCACCACCTGGGGCAGGGGGCGACTATGGCTACACCTTC. Residues: CASSPPGAGGDYGYTF.

V usage is TRBV7-9 and J usage is TRBJ2-7; 10 bases line up with TRBD1. CDR1 and CDR2 from the germline V gene are SEHNR and FQNEAQ (reference sequence). V shed 1 base, J shed 5 bases, and the junction held 5 bases outside the gene matches. This CDR3 has 15 residues. The CDR3 DNA reads TGTGCCAGCAGCTTAGGGACAGGGGGTAACAACGAGCAGTACTTC. This sequence encodes CASSLGTGGNNEQYF.

This sequence joins TRBV5-4 and TRBJ2-1; 7 nucleotides match TRBD1. This CDR3 has 13 amino acids. Trimming took 4 bases from V and 6 from J; bases not matched to a gene: 4. CDR1 is SGHNT, CDR2 YYREEE, per germline (reference sequence). The CDR3 DNA reads as TGTGCCAGCAGCGCCCGGACAGGCAATGAGCAGTTCTTC. The encoded protein is CASSARTGNEQFF.

The V call is TRBV5-5, the J call TRBJ2-2; 9 nucleotides agree with TRBD2. The V gene end was trimmed by 4 bases and the J gene end by 4 bases; junction bases not matched to a gene: 5. The germline CDR1 and CDR2 sequences are SGHKS and YYEKEE (reference sequence). CDR3 length: 15 residues. This chain's CDR3 is CASSLGTSRTGELFF. CDR3 nucleotides: TGTGCCAGCAGCCTCGGGACTAGCCGCACCGGGGAGCTGTTTTTT.

This clone showed up just a few times. The genes are TRBV7-9 and TRBJ1-2; D gene unclear. Trimming removed 11 bases from V and 4 bases from J, with 8 bases in between. CDR3 length: 10 amino acids. Germline CDR1 is SEHNR and CDR2 is FQNEAQ (reference sequence). In DNA form, the CDR3 reads TGTGCCCCGGGTGGCTATGGCTACACCTTC. It translates to CAPGGYGYTF.

Concerning this clone itself: Within the sample, other DNA sequences also encode this same CDR3. The chain couples TRBV5-1 to TRBJ1-6; 7 bases fit TRBD1. The CDR3 runs to 14 residues. J gave up 7 bases and V 7 bases, and 8 bases lay outside the gene matches. Germline V gene lookup returns CDR1 SGHRS and CDR2 YFSETQ. The CDR3 nucleotides read TGCGCCAGCGCCCGGGACAGAGTGAATTCACCCCTCCACTTT. Protein sequence: CASARDRVNSPLHF.

The chain carries TRBV7-2 and TRBJ2-3; D unclear. The V gene's germline CDR1 is SGHTA and CDR2 FQGNSA. The CDR3 runs to 18 residues. V lost 1 base and J 0 bases, leaving 17 bases between the germline ends. CDR3 sequence reads: CASSLDVSAHTSTDTQYF. CDR3 nucleotides: TGTGCCAGCAGCTTAGACGTCAGCGCCCATACTAGCACAGATACGCAGTATTTT.

J is TRBJ1-2 and V is TRBV7-3, with D tentatively TRBD1 (5 bases). CDR1 SGHTA and CDR2 FQGTGA come from the germline V gene. The CDR3 is 15 amino acids. The V end lost 3 bases, the J end lost 4 bases, and 15 bases lay between the germline ends. This chain's CDR3 is CASSFPTESLYGYTF. CDR3 DNA: TGTGCCAGCAGCTTCCCGACAGAGTCCCTCTATGGCTACACCTTC.

Only one count was recorded for this clone. The chain combines TRBV18 with TRBJ2-7; 9 bases line up with TRBD1. Germline CDR1 KGHSH, CDR2 LQKENI. The CDR3 extends over 13 amino acids. V lost 4 bases and J lost 3; bases outside the gene matches: 1. The chain's CDR3 is CASSRQGGYEQYF. CDR3 nucleotide sequence: TGTGCCAGCTCACGACAGGGGGGCTACGAGCAGTACTTC.

The J gene is TRBJ2-7, the V gene TRBV6-5, with 8 bases fitting TRBD2. Trimming at V came to 7 bases and at J to 0 bases, leaving 8 bases not matched to a gene. The CDR3 length is 15 residues. Per germline, CDR1 MNHEY and CDR2 SVGAGI. The CDR3 sequence: CASKSSGSSSYEQYF. Written as DNA, the CDR3 is TGTGCCAGCAAGTCTAGCGGGTCATCCTCCTACGAGCAGTACTTC.

The sample holds a few counts of this clone. The V and J genes are TRBV2 and TRBJ1-1; 7 bases fit TRBD1. The CDR3 spans 10 residues. The J segment lost 9 bases and the V segment lost 7 bases, leaving 2 bases of the junction unmatched. CDR1 is SNHLY, CDR2 FYNNEI, per germline. The CDR3 DNA follows: TGTGCCAGCAATAGGGGGCAAGCTTTCTTT. This translates into CASNRGQAFF.